Each of the 19 T cell receptor beta chains below was sequenced from the same sample in a study of T cell responses to AZD1222 COVID-19 vaccine. Assay: immunoSEQ multiplex PCR; the TCRdb copy retains only in-frame clones and omits some. The table lists about 84,000 clones, over 75% of them singletons. The starting material was peripheral blood, obtained 28 days after the second AZD1222 dose. The receptor source for this set is an adult who received the AZD1222 COVID-19 vaccine.

This CDR3 is CAIQGGNYGYTF. CDR3 DNA: TGTGCCATTCAGGGAGGTAACTATGGCTACACCTTC. The chain uses TRBV19 and TRBJ1-2, with D perhaps matching TRBD1 (5 bases). The CDR3 loop spans 12 amino acids. With 10 bases removed from V and 1 base from J, the gap between germline ends came to 10 bases. Germline V gene sequence: CDR1 LNHDA, CDR2 SQIVND (reference sequence).

This chain uses TRBV11-1 with TRBJ2-2; the D is unclear. The germline V gene has CDR1 SGHAT and CDR2 FQDESV (reference sequence). This CDR3 contains 13 residues. V was trimmed by 5 bases and J by 3 bases, leaving 7 bases between them. The CDR3 sequence is CASSLRDTGELFF. The CDR3 coding sequence is TGTGCCAGCAGCCTAAGGGACACCGGGGAGCTGTTTTTT.

The table lists this clone with a few counts. V is TRBV7-6 and J is TRBJ1-1; the D gene is possibly TRBD1 (5 bases). Trimming stripped 4 bases from V and 11 bases from J, with 17 bases between. The CDR3 loop spans 13 amino acids. Germline CDR1 and CDR2: SGHVS and FNYEAQ. The CDR3 here is CASSSTAAAGAFF. The CDR3 DNA sequence: TGTGCCAGCAGCTCGACAGCGGCGGCAGGGGCTTTCTTT.

This chain joins TRBV29-1 and TRBJ1-1; tentatively, D is TRBD1 (5 bases). This CDR3 region has 12 residues. Trimming left V 4 bases short and J 2 bases short, with 8 bases between. Per the germline V gene, CDR1 is SQVTM and CDR2 is ANQGSEA. The CDR3 DNA reads TGCAGCGTTGGGGGGGGAAACACTGAAGCTTTCTTT. Translated: CSVGGGNTEAFF.

CDR3 sequence reads: CASRRGGDEKLFF. CDR3 in DNA: TGTGCCAGCAGAAGAGGGGGGGATGAAAAACTGTTTTTT. This chain links TRBV6-5 with TRBJ1-4, with D perhaps TRBD1 (6 bases). This CDR3 contains 13 residues. Trimming stripped 6 bases from V and 6 bases from J, with 11 bases between. Germline assignment: CDR1 MNHEY and CDR2 SVGAGI.

The gene calls are TRBV5-5 and TRBJ1-2; D might be TRBD1 (5 bases). Germline V lookup: CDR1 SGHKS, CDR2 YYEKEE (reference sequence). V shed 0 bases and J shed 0 bases, with 18 bases lying between them. The CDR3 is 18 amino acids. The CDR3 DNA reads as TGTGCCAGCAGCTTGGACGTTAGGGGTCGTTTATCTAACTATGGCTACACCTTC. It encodes CASSLDVRGRLSNYGYTF.

The rearrangement joins TRBV6-5 to TRBJ1-6, with D perhaps matching TRBD1 (6 bases). Germline-derived CDR1 and CDR2 are MNHEY and SVGAGI. The ends were cut back, 7 bases at V and 8 bases at J, with 15 bases in the middle. The CDR3 spans 14 residues. The CDR3 protein is CASTLGQKDSPLHF. CDR3 nucleotide sequence: TGTGCCAGCACCTTAGGACAGAAAGATTCACCCCTCCACTTT.

For the CDR3, the DNA is TGTGCCAGCAGCTTGCGGGGGGGCTACGAGCAGTACTTC. This translates into CASSLRGGYEQYF. The chain recombines TRBV5-4 with TRBJ2-7; TRBD2 matches 8 bases. The germline gives CDR1 SGHNT, CDR2 YYREEE (reference sequence). The trim removed 1 base at V and 3 bases at J, leaving 0 bases unmatched. The CDR3 has 13 amino acids.

The chain uses TRBV4-2 and TRBJ2-6; perhaps D is TRBD1 or TRBD2 (6 bases each). V lost 4 bases and J lost 1, with 14 bases in between. Germline lookup yields CDR1 LGHNA and CDR2 YNFKEQ. There are 17 residues in the CDR3. CDR3: CASSPVRGGSGANVLTF. The DNA for the CDR3 is TGTGCCAGCAGCCCAGTACGAGGGGGGTCTGGGGCCAACGTCCTGACTTTC.

The CDR3 nucleotides read TGTGCCAGCAGTTCCCTGACAGGGAATGGAAACACCATATATTTT. Translation: CASSSLTGNGNTIYF. The chain joins TRBV28 to TRBJ1-3; the match to TRBD1 covers 7 bases. The CDR3 spans 15 residues. J gave up 3 bases and V 4 bases, and 6 bases lay outside the gene matches. CDR1 is MDHEN and CDR2 is SYDVKM in the germline V gene.

The chain joins TRBV5-1 to TRBJ2-1; tentatively, D is TRBD1 (6 bases). Per germline, CDR1 SGHRS and CDR2 YFSETQ. The germline V and J ends were trimmed by 2 bases and 11 bases, with 8 bases remaining between them. The length of the CDR3 is 11 residues. The CDR3 bases are TGCGCCAGCAGCTTAGGGGACAAGCAGTTCTTC. This encodes CASSLGDKQFF.

DNA for the CDR3: TGTGCCTGGAGTGTACAAGTGGTTGGGCAGGACCAAGAGACCCAGTACTTC. Its translation is CAWSVQVVGQDQETQYF. The chain carries TRBV30 and TRBJ2-5; D call uncertain. Germline V gene data show CDR1 as GTSNPN and CDR2 as SVGIG (reference sequence). Trimming pared 0 bases from V and 0 bases from J, leaving 17 bases between. The CDR3 has 17 residues. The variable domain in full, with the rest retrieved from reference TRBV30 and TRBJ2-5, is SQTIHQWPATLVQPVGSPLSLECTVEGTSNPNLYWYRQAAGRGLQLLFYSVGIGQISSEVPQNLSASRPQDRQFILSSKKLLLSDSGFYLCAWSVQVVGQDQETQYFGPGTRLLVL.

The genes are TRBV9 and TRBJ2-2; 10 bases agree with TRBD2. CDR3 length: 17 amino acids. Losses at the gene ends were 3 bases for V and 3 bases for J; bases not matched to a gene: 8. Germline CDR1 and CDR2: SGDLS and YYNGEE. This chain's CDR3 is CASSDAAGGPDTGELFF. The CDR3 bases are TGTGCCAGCAGCGATGCAGCGGGGGGGCCCGACACCGGGGAGCTGTTTTTT.

The chain has TRBV19 and TRBJ1-2; no definite D call. The length of the CDR3 is 14 residues. Germline V lookup: CDR1 LNHDA, CDR2 SQIVND (reference sequence). V was trimmed by 9 bases and J by 0 bases, leaving 14 bases between them. For the CDR3, the DNA is TGTGCCAGCCGGACCCGGGAGACTAACTATGGCTACACCTTC. Its translation is CASRTRETNYGYTF.

The chain links TRBV6-5 to TRBJ1-4; D gene ambiguous. CDR3 length equals 14 residues. V dropped 7 bases and J dropped 3 bases, with 12 bases sitting between them. CDR1 and CDR2 (germline): MNHEY, SVGAGI. CDR3 nucleotides: TGTGCCAGCACTGCCACAACCCCTAATGAAAAACTGTTTTTT. Translated, it gives CASTATTPNEKLFF.

The gene calls are TRBV4-2 and TRBJ2-7; a possible D gene is TRBD2 (6 bases). The V and J ends lost 2 bases and 2 bases respectively, with 16 bases between them. CDR3 length: 16 residues. Looked up from germline, CDR1 is LGHNA and CDR2 is YNFKEQ. Here the CDR3 reads CASSQRGAPGAYEQYF. The CDR3 DNA follows: TGTGCCAGCAGCCAACGAGGGGCGCCGGGGGCCTACGAGCAGTACTTC.

The chain joins TRBV24-1 to TRBJ2-1, with 14 bases identical to TRBD2. V lost 4 bases, J lost 12 bases, and 7 bases stayed unmatched. Germline V lookup: CDR1 KGHDR, CDR2 SFDVKD. This CDR3 region has 15 residues. The CDR3: CATSDLGLAGGPQFF. DNA of the CDR3: TGTGCCACCAGTGACCTCGGACTAGCGGGGGGTCCGCAGTTCTTC.

The chain recombines TRBV19 with TRBJ2-5; 8 bases align to TRBD1. The CDR3 is 14 residues long. The germline gives CDR1 LNHDA, CDR2 SQIVND (reference sequence). Losses at the gene ends were 3 bases for V and 5 bases for J; bases not matched to a gene: 5. For the CDR3, the DNA is TGTGCCAGTAGTATTCAGGGGGCACGGGAGACCCAGTACTTC. Amino acid sequence: CASSIQGARETQYF.

The chain employs TRBV29-1 and TRBJ2-6; D unresolved. Germline V gene data show CDR1 as SQVTM and CDR2 as ANQGSEA. The CDR3 is 14 residues long. V lost 5 bases and J lost 4, with 12 bases in between. Here the CDR3 DNA reads TGCAGCGTTATCCCCGGGTGGGGGGCCAACGTCCTGACTTTC. The encoded protein is CSVIPGWGANVLTF.